The 9 T cell receptor beta chains presented below share a single source sample, sequenced in a study of T cell changes during pregnancy in multiple sclerosis. This table comes from immunoSEQ multiplex PCR, and its TCRdb copy is limited to in-frame clones, with some not included. The table lists tens of thousands of clones, roughly 89% of them singletons. The sequenced sample was CD4+ T cells from peripheral blood mononuclear cells, obtained in the third trimester of pregnancy. The receptors come from a female donor in good health, enrolled as a control in a pregnancy study.

This chain links TRBV28 with TRBJ1-1; maybe TRBD1 (6 bases). CDR1 and CDR2 from the germline V gene are MDHEN and SYDVKM. Trimming stripped 7 bases from V and 1 base from J, with 19 bases between. The CDR3 sequence is 16 residues long. The CDR3 nucleotides are TGTGCCAGCAACACCCTAGGGGGGGCCACGAACACTGAAGCTTTCTTT. Amino acids: CASNTLGGATNTEAFF.

The rearrangement uses TRBV27 and TRBJ1-2, with D possibly TRBD1 on 5 matching bases. CDR3 size: 14 residues. Germline-derived CDR1 and CDR2 are MNHEY and SMNVEV (reference sequence). V shed 0 bases and J shed 8 bases, with 13 bases lying between them. The CDR3 here is CASSLSPGAGGYTF. The CDR3 DNA follows: TGTGCCAGCAGTTTATCTCCCGGGGCGGGAGGCTACACCTTC.

The genes are TRBV30 and TRBJ2-7; 7 bases agree with TRBD1. Unmatched junction bases numbered 11, after V lost 1 base and J lost 5 bases. This CDR3 region has 15 residues. The V gene's germline CDR1 is GTSNPN and CDR2 SVGIG (reference sequence). The CDR3 bases are TGTGCCTGGAGTGGAGGACAGGTTGTTGGGAACGAGCAGTACTTC. Its protein product is CAWSGGQVVGNEQYF.

The V and J genes are TRBV11-2 and TRBJ1-4, with D unclear. The CDR3 loop spans 14 amino acids. Trimming pared 0 bases from V and 8 bases from J, leaving 10 bases between. Per germline, CDR1 SGHAT and CDR2 FQNNGV. CDR3 sequence (DNA): TGTGCCAGCAGCTTAGACCGGGTAGGCGAAAAACTGTTTTTT. This gives the protein CASSLDRVGEKLFF.

V usage is TRBV6-5 and J usage is TRBJ2-1, with TRBD1 matching 10 bases. Germline values: CDR1 MNHEY, CDR2 SVGAGI. The V and J ends lost 6 bases and 7 bases, in that order; junction bases with no gene match: 3. The CDR3 is 13 residues long. The CDR3 sequence: CASRWDRGNEQFF. The CDR3 DNA follows: TGTGCCAGCAGATGGGACAGGGGTAATGAGCAGTTCTTC.

This sequence joins TRBV9 and TRBJ2-2; a possible D gene is TRBD2 (5 bases). V was pared by 4 bases and J by 7 bases, with 14 bases between. The CDR3 loop spans 14 amino acids. Germline CDR1 SGDLS, CDR2 YYNGEE. The chain's CDR3 is CASSSGLGIGELFF. In DNA form, the CDR3 reads TGTGCCAGCAGCTCAGGACTGGGAATCGGGGAGCTGTTTTTT.

A few counts support this clone. The V call is TRBV9, the J call TRBJ1-1, with D possibly matching TRBD1 (6 bases). The V end lost 0 bases, the J end lost 2 bases, and 11 bases lay between the germline ends. This CDR3 has 15 residues. Germline CDR1 SGDLS, CDR2 YYNGEE. CDR3 nucleotides: TGTGCCAGCAGCGTAGCGGGGACAAGAAACACTGAAGCTTTCTTT. This translates into CASSVAGTRNTEAFF.

This chain connects TRBV2 to TRBJ2-7; TRBD2 matches at 10 bases. CDR3 length equals 14 residues. V dropped 6 bases and J dropped 2; count of bases not matched to a gene: 4. Germline V gives CDR1 SNHLY, CDR2 FYNNEI. This chain's CDR3 is CASSLAGVPYEQYF. The CDR3, as DNA: TGTGCCAGCAGCCTAGCGGGGGTTCCCTACGAGCAGTACTTC. Full variable domain (outside the CDR3, taken from reference TRBV2 and TRBJ2-7): EPEVTQTPSHQVTQMGQEVILRCVPISNHLYFYWYRQILGQKVEFLVSFYNNEISEKSEIFDDQFSVERPDGSNFTLKIRSTKLEDSAMYFCASSLAGVPYEQYFGPGTRLTVT.

The chain is built from TRBV19 and TRBJ1-1; 9 bases align to TRBD1. The CDR3 sequence is 16 residues long. The V gene's germline CDR1 is LNHDA and CDR2 SQIVND (reference sequence). Losses at the gene ends were 5 bases for V and 4 bases for J; bases not matched to a gene: 11. The CDR3 DNA is TGTGCCAGTAGTCCCAACAGGGGGACAGGGAGCACTGAAGCTTTCTTT. Translated, it gives CASSPNRGTGSTEAFF.